This T cell receptor beta chain was profiled in a study of blood T cells in healthy people across ages. This clonotype was seen more than once but under ten times. Primers used in a second PCR of roughly 6 to 11 cycles were a sample-barcoded 5' primer and a J-beta primer mix. TCRdb redid the calling of the 5' RACE reads with MiXCR, one entry per CDR3 protein. The profile shows around 710,000 distinct CDR3 sequences, about 40% of them singletons. Sequenced: blood. The clonotype was recovered from a woman aged 55-75 years in good health.

The CDR3 DNA is TGTGCCAGCAGACGTACCGGGACTAGCAACAATGAGCAGTTCTTC. Amino acid sequence: CASRRTGTSNNEQFF. The chain is built from TRBV7-2 and TRBJ2-1, with 9 positions matching TRBD2. The trim removed 6 bases at V and 5 bases at J, leaving 8 bases unmatched. The length of the CDR3 is 15 residues. Germline CDR1 and CDR2: SGHTA and FQGNSA.